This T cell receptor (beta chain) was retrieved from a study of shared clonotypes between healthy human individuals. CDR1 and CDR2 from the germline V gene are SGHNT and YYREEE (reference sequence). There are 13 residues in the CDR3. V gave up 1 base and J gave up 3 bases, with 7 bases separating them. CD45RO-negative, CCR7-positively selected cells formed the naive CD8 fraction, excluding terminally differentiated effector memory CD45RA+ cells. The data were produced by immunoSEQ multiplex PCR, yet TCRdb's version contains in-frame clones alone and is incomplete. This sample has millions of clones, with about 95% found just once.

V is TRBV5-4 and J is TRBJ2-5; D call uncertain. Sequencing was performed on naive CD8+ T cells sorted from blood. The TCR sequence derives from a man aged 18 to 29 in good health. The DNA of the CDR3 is TGTGCCAGCAGCTTGCGCAGCGAAGAGACCCAGTACTTC. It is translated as CASSLRSEETQYF.